This TCR beta chain was found in a study of OX40 agonist ivuxolimab in advanced cancers. Germline CDR1 SGHTA, CDR2 FQGTGA. V was cut by 5 bases and J by 6 bases, with 17 bases left in between. This CDR3 comprises 15 residues. Generated by immunoSEQ multiplex PCR, the TCRdb table keeps only in-frame clones and is missing some. The table has tens of thousands of clones, 80% to 90% seen once. Patients who had autoimmune disease history or got systemic immunosuppression were left out. V is TRBV7-3 and J is TRBJ2-1; D is unresolved. This clonotype originated in an adult with an advanced solid tumor such as melanoma, head and neck, liver or kidney cancer. The specimen was CD4+ or CD8+ T cells sorted from blood, collected in a trial of the OX40 agonist ivuxolimab. CDR3 region: CASSPGSLESNEQFF. Here the CDR3 DNA reads TGTGCCAGCAGCCCCGGCTCTCTAGAGTCCAATGAGCAGTTCTTC.